Listed here are 10 T cell receptor beta chains from one sample, sequenced in a study of human T cells and chemical hapten exposure. Time point specified: patch test 1, 2 weeks after DPC sensitization. The treatment was: therapeutic diphenylcyclopropenone sensitization with weekly scalp DPC. One entry per CDR3 protein results from TCRdb running MiXCR on the RACE reads. The sample shows around 380,000 distinct CDR3 sequences, around 5% of them seen only once. The sample was whole blood, taken in connection with sensitization to the hapten diphenylcyclopropenone (DPC). The receptors were gathered from a woman aged 50 to 60 with alopecia areata. Some clones in this sample may be carry-over from other donors' samples.

This clonotype turned up a few times. CDR3 sequence (DNA): TGTGCCAGCAGGGAGTCAATCGAGGGCTATGGCTACACCTTC. Amino acids: CASRESIEGYGYTF. The chain combines TRBV12-3 or TRBV12-4 with TRBJ1-2; the D is unclear. This CDR3 contains 14 residues. Deletions cut 6 bases from V and 4 bases from J, with 15 bases between.

This clonotype was seen repeatedly, ten times or more. The chain's CDR3 is CASSQDRGDQPQHF. CDR3 bases: TGTGCCAGCAGCCAAGACAGGGGCGATCAGCCCCAGCATTTT. The chain employs TRBV7-6 and TRBJ1-5; the match to TRBD1 covers 8 bases. Germline V gene sequence: CDR1 SGHVS, CDR2 FNYEAQ. CDR3 length equals 14 residues. J was trimmed by 5 bases and V by 5 bases; bases with no gene match: 5.

This clonotype was recorded at least ten times. CDR3 sequence reads: CASSSPTEYNSPLHF. The DNA of the CDR3 is TGTGCCAGCAGTTCGCCCACGGAGTATAATTCACCCCTCCACTTT. The chain links TRBV2 to TRBJ1-6; D not certain. V lost 5 bases, J lost 4 bases, and 12 bases lay in between. The germline V gene encodes CDR1 SNHLY and CDR2 FYNNEI. The CDR3 covers 15 residues.

Ten or more counts support this clonotype. The V gene is TRBV27, the J gene TRBJ1-1, with TRBD1 identical over 7 bases. Germline V gives CDR1 MNHEY, CDR2 SMNVEV (reference sequence). The CDR3 loop spans 14 amino acids. The J segment lost 8 bases and the V segment lost 2 bases, leaving 8 bases of the junction unmatched. The CDR3 is CASSLLYEGAEAFF. CDR3 nucleotide sequence: TGTGCCAGCAGTTTACTGTACGAGGGGGCGGAAGCTTTCTTT.

This clonotype was detected ten times or more. V and J are TRBV9 and TRBJ2-2; 12 bases align to TRBD2. Germline assignment: CDR1 SGDLS and CDR2 YYNGEE. This CDR3 is 16 amino acids long. Trimming at V came to 3 bases and at J to 5 bases, leaving 5 bases not matched to a gene. This chain's CDR3 is CASSAILAGGTGELFF. In DNA, the CDR3 is TGTGCCAGCAGCGCTATACTAGCGGGAGGTACCGGGGAGCTGTTTTTT.

The chain's CDR3 is CASSLKVQNPRYTF. CDR3 DNA: TGTGCCAGCAGCTTAAAGGTCCAAAACCCCCGCTACACCTTC. V gene TRBV7-8 combines with J gene TRBJ1-2; no clear D gene. The CDR3 totals 14 residues. Trimming cost V 2 bases and J 9 bases, with 16 bases left between them. Germline-derived CDR1 and CDR2 are SGHVS and FQNEAQ. The variable domain in full, with the rest retrieved from reference TRBV7-8 and TRBJ1-2, is GAGVSQSPRYKVAKRGQDVALRCDPISGHVSLFWYQQALGQGPEFLTYFQNEAQLDKSGLPSDRFFAERPEGSVSTLKIQRTQQEDSAVYLCASSLKVQNPRYTFGSGTRLTVV.

This clonotype was picked up many times. The chain uses TRBV7-9 and TRBJ1-3; no clear D. Germline lookup yields CDR1 SEHNR and CDR2 FQNEAQ (reference sequence). There are 14 residues in the CDR3. The V and J ends lost 6 bases and 1 base respectively, with 10 bases between them. This CDR3 is CASSPTNSGNTIYF. Written as DNA, the CDR3 is TGTGCCAGCAGTCCTACAAATTCTGGAAACACCATATATTTT. The full variable domain, its missing parts supplied by reference TRBV7-9 and TRBJ1-3, is DTGVSQNPRHKITKRGQNVTFRCDPISEHNRLYWYRQTLGQGPEFLTYFQNEAQLEKSRLLSDRFSAERPKGSFSTLEIQRTEQGDSAMYLCASSPTNSGNTIYFGEGSWLTVV.

This clonotype was detected only a few times. The CDR3 protein is CASSSGDSRTEAFF. The CDR3 DNA reads TGTGCCAGCAGCTCTGGGGACAGTCGCACTGAAGCTTTCTTT. This chain connects TRBV7-9 to TRBJ1-1, with 7 bases aligning to TRBD1. J lost 4 bases, V lost 4 bases, and 6 bases had no gene match. The CDR3 spans 14 residues. Germline loops: CDR1 SEHNR, CDR2 FQNEAQ (reference sequence).

This clonotype was seen ten or more times. V usage is TRBV12-5 and J usage is TRBJ2-3; 7 nucleotides line up with TRBD1. The J segment lost 0 bases and the V segment lost 2 bases, leaving 8 bases of the junction unmatched. Germline V gene lookup returns CDR1 LGHNT and CDR2 FRNRAP. The CDR3 length is 17 residues. Here the CDR3 reads CASGLIPDRESTDTQYF. The CDR3 DNA is TGTGCTAGTGGTTTGATCCCCGACAGGGAGAGCACAGATACGCAGTATTTT. Full variable domain (outside the CDR3, taken from reference TRBV12-5 and TRBJ2-3): DARVTQTPRHKVTEMGQEVTMRCQPILGHNTVFWYRQTMMQGLELLAYFRNRAPLDDSGMPKDRFSAEMPDATLATLKIQPSEPRDSAVYFCASGLIPDRESTDTQYFGPGTRLTVL.

This clonotype was seen repeatedly, ten times or more. J is TRBJ2-2 and V is TRBV29-1, with a tentative D call TRBD1 (6 bases). Germline V CDR1 and CDR2: SQVTM, ANQGSEA. The CDR3 is 13 residues long. V was pared by 8 bases and J by 7 bases, with 17 bases between. The CDR3 DNA sequence: TGCAGCTCCGTCGGGGAAGGGGGCGGGGAGCTGTTTTTT. It is translated as CSSVGEGGGELFF.